The present T cell receptor beta chain was sequenced within a study of vaccination effects on CD4 cells after COVID-19. Turning to the study itself: With the ViraFEST assay, the study expanded antigen-specific CD4+ T cells using viral peptide pools, then sequenced them. Convalescent patients (three in total) were sampled early and late after vaccination.

This clone has only one observation. Its antigen remains unknown. V gave up 1 base and J gave up 4 bases, with 8 bases separating them. The germline V gene has CDR1 SEHNR and CDR2 FQNEAQ (reference sequence). The CDR3 spans 14 residues. The authors isolated CD4+ T cells after nine to eleven days of culture. Documented for the person is a PCR-confirmed SARS-CoV-2 infection occurring between March and December 2020. All study participants received two doses of BNT162b2 or mRNA-1273 vaccine. Repertoires were generated with immunoSEQ multiplex PCR, while TCRdb's copy carries only in-frame clones and drops some. The repertoire includes 30,000 to 35,000 clones, around 74% of them detected once, and under 8.5% sits in the top ten.

The sample in question was CD4+ T cells from PBMCs cultured without peptide, obtained after COVID-19 vaccination. This clonotype was sampled from a human donor who had a prior SARS-CoV-2 infection. The V call is TRBV7-9, the J call TRBJ2-1; D gene ambiguous. The CDR3 loop reads CASSLDPTYNEQFF. In nucleotides, the CDR3 is TGTGCCAGCAGCTTAGATCCAACATACAATGAGCAGTTCTTC. Looking up the rest from reference TRBV7-9 and TRBJ2-1 gives the full variable domain: DTGVSQNPRHKITKRGQNVTFRCDPISEHNRLYWYRQTLGQGPEFLTYFQNEAQLEKSRLLSDRFSAERPKGSFSTLEIQRTEQGDSAMYLCASSLDPTYNEQFFGPGTRLTVL.